These T cell receptor beta chains were read from a single sample in a study of blood T cell repertoires in COVID-19. Some clones are missing from TCRdb's copy, which holds only in-frame ones; the method was immunoSEQ multiplex PCR. The sample yields 320,000 or so clones, over 75% seen once. The sample consisted of PBMCs or T cells enriched from blood (not recorded which). These TCRs come from a man in his thirties or forties who had recovered from COVID-19. Each CDR3 is given with its conserved first and last residue. Fields, in order: V gene, D gene, J gene, clone size, CDR3 DNA, CDR3 protein. D genes are given only for firm matches. Expanded clones get a size class; other rows say once, few or many, or leave the size out.

TRBV9	TRBD1	TRBJ1-3	.	TGTGCCAGCAGCCTTGAGGGACAGCCCCTCTCTGGAAACACCATATATTTT	CASSLEGQPLSGNTIYF
TRBV19	TRBD1	TRBJ1-1	.	TGTGCCAGTAGTATAGCAATTGGGACAGGGGGCACTGAAGCTTTCTTT	CASSIAIGTGGTEAFF
TRBV11-2	.	TRBJ2-2	few	TGTGCCAGCAGCTTAGATCCCTCAGGGGTCGCGAACACCGGGGAGCTGTTTTTT	CASSLDPSGVANTGELFF
TRBV19	.	TRBJ1-5	.	TGTGCCAGTAGTATCCAGCCGGGGAGTCCTCACCAGCATTTT	CASSIQPGSPHQHF
TRBV7-7	TRBD2	TRBJ2-5	.	TGTGCCAGCAGTCCCCGATGGAGCGGGGGGCCCTCTTCGATACTCCAAGAGACCCAGTACTTC	CASSPRWSGGPSSILQETQYF
TRBV29-1	TRBD1	TRBJ1-6	.	TGCAGCGTCTATACAGGGGACTATAATTCACCCCTCCACTTT	CSVYTGDYNSPLHF
TRBV28	.	TRBJ2-2	once	TGTGCCAGCAGTCGCCCGGGGTCTACGGGCACCGGGGAGCTGTTTTTT	CASSRPGSTGTGELFF
TRBV7-6	TRBD1	TRBJ1-1	.	TGTGCCAGCAGCCACACGCTAAGACAGGGATCCAACACTGAAGCTTTCTTT	CASSHTLRQGSNTEAFF
TRBV7-8	TRBD1	TRBJ2-7	.	TGTGCCAGCAGCGCCTATGGGGACAGGGGGGACGAGCAGTACTTC	CASSAYGDRGDEQYF
TRBV11-2	TRBD1	TRBJ1-6	many	TGTGCCAGCAGCTACAGGGGGAGGAATTCACCCCTCCACTTT	CASSYRGRNSPLHF
TRBV7-9	.	TRBJ1-1	.	TGTGCCAGCAGCCCTCGGGGTGATACTGAAGCTTTCTTT	CASSPRGDTEAFF
TRBV10-3	.	TRBJ2-7	.	TGTGCCATCAGTGACCTCGCTAATTACGAGCAGTACTTC	CAISDLANYEQYF
TRBV5-1	.	TRBJ1-4	.	TGCGCCAGCAGCTTGGAACCCGCGGAAAAACTGTTTTTT	CASSLEPAEKLFF
TRBV3-1/TRBV3-2	TRBD1	TRBJ2-7	.	TGTGCCAGCAGCCCCACGACAGGGGCCTCCTACGAGCAGTACTTC	CASSPTTGASYEQYF
TRBV6-5	.	TRBJ2-3	.	TGTGCCAGCAGGGGACTCAGACAGGGCTCCGATACGCAGTATTTT	CASRGLRQGSDTQYF
TRBV4-1	.	TRBJ1-2	.	TGCGCCAGCAGCCAAGAGGGGGCAGACTATGGCTACACCTTC	CASSQEGADYGYTF
TRBV5-1	TRBD2	TRBJ2-3	.	TGCGCCAGCACTCGGGGGGGCAGCACAGATACGCAGTATTTT	CASTRGGSTDTQYF
TRBV4-1	.	TRBJ2-7	.	TGCGCCAGCAGCCTCGTACGAACAGCTTCCTACGAGCAGTACTTC	CASSLVRTASYEQYF
TRBV2	.	TRBJ1-4	.	TGTGCCAGCAGTGAATTAGAGCCACCTAATGAAAAACTGTTTTTT	CASSELEPPNEKLFF
TRBV7-8	TRBD1	TRBJ1-2	.	TGTGCCAGCAGCCTCGGGCTTGGACAGGGAGGACCCTATGGCTACACCTTC	CASSLGLGQGGPYGYTF
TRBV15	.	TRBJ2-7	.	TGTGCCACCAGCAGGGACAGCGAGCAGTACTTC	CATSRDSEQYF
TRBV11-2	.	TRBJ1-3	few	TGTGCCAGCAGCTTAGTCCGGGGGGCTGGAAACACCATATATTTT	CASSLVRGAGNTIYF
TRBV14	TRBD1	TRBJ1-2	.	TGTGCCAGCAGCCAAATGGACAGGTTTAACTATGGCTACACCTTC	CASSQMDRFNYGYTF
TRBV9	TRBD2	TRBJ2-7	once	TGTGCCAGCAGCGTAGTTAGCGGGGGGCGAACCTACGAGCAGTACTTC	CASSVVSGGRTYEQYF
TRBV6-5	.	TRBJ1-5	.	TGTGCCAGCAGATCGGGGGAAGTGAGCAATCAGCCCCAGCATTTT	CASRSGEVSNQPQHF
TRBV28	TRBD1	TRBJ1-1	.	TGTGCCAGCAGACCCGGGACAGGGGCCCTGGCTTTCTTT	CASRPGTGALAFF
TRBV3-1/TRBV3-2	TRBD1	TRBJ1-4	.	TGTGCCAGCAGCCAAGGACAGGGTGAAAAACTGTTTTTT	CASSQGQGEKLFF
TRBV5-1	TRBD1	TRBJ2-7	.	TGCGCCAGCAGCTTGGACCCCGGGACAGGGGTCGGAGAGCAGTACTTC	CASSLDPGTGVGEQYF
TRBV27	.	TRBJ1-6	.	TGTGCCAGCACTTTTAGCGGGAATTCACCCCTCCACTTT	CASTFSGNSPLHF
TRBV4-2	TRBD2	TRBJ2-1	.	TGTGCCAGCAGCCGAGGGTCTAGCGGGGGGCTGACCAATGAGCAGTTCTTC	CASSRGSSGGLTNEQFF
TRBV27	.	TRBJ1-1	.	TGTGCCAGCAGTTTAAGATCGGGGGTTTACACTGAAGCTTTCTTT	CASSLRSGVYTEAFF
TRBV6-4	TRBD2	TRBJ2-3	.	TGTGCCAGCAGTCGCACTAGCGGGCAGACAGATACGCAGTATTTT	CASSRTSGQTDTQYF
TRBV28	.	TRBJ2-3	.	TGTGCCAGCAGTTTTTTGTCTAGCCTCAATGCGCAGTATTTT	CASSFLSSLNAQYF
TRBV2	.	TRBJ1-3	.	TGTGCCAGCACTCAGGGCTCTGGAAACACCATATATTTT	CASTQGSGNTIYF
TRBV4-1	TRBD1	TRBJ1-2	.	TGCGCCAGCAGCCAAGGGGCAGGGGGCTGGTTTGGCTACACCTTC	CASSQGAGGWFGYTF
TRBV7-6	TRBD1	TRBJ1-2	.	TGTGCCAGCAGCTGGGGACAGGGGGTATTCTCTGATGGCTACACCTTC	CASSWGQGVFSDGYTF
TRBV5-3	.	TRBJ1-3	.	TGTGCCAGAAGCTGGGACGGGAGCTCTGGAAACACCATATATTTT	CARSWDGSSGNTIYF
TRBV11-2	.	TRBJ2-2	once	TGTGCCAGCAGACTTTCAGCCGGGGTCCTAGGGGAGCTGTTTTTT	CASRLSAGVLGELFF
TRBV5-1	TRBD1	TRBJ2-5	.	TGCGCCAGCAGCTTGTCACAGGGGGCGTATCGGGAGACCCAGTACTTC	CASSLSQGAYRETQYF